This TCR beta chain was identified in a study of spatial heterogeneity in lung cancer. At the level of the study: Sequencing covered available follow-up PBMC samples collected a median of approximately 2 years after resection.

This clonotype was picked up many times. Its cognate antigen is unknown. The germline V gene has CDR1 KGHSH and CDR2 LQKENI. V was clipped by 5 bases and J by 8 bases; unmatched bases: 14. The CDR3 contains 16 residues. TCRdb itself ran the 5' RACE reads through MiXCR, one entry per CDR3 protein. The sample gives fewer than 30,000 distinct CDR3 sequences, approximately 6% of which show up once; 20% to 25% is in the top ten. Time point given: blood at routine non-recurrence follow-up after resection. Frozen PBMC, nontumor lung or tumor provided whole RNA, which was sequenced unsorted. Study-wide results and limits: More often at tumor resection than at routine follow-up, ubiquitous expanded tumor TCRs were detected in the blood.

The specimen comprised PBMCs, sampled at follow-up. The receptor's source is a male donor with early-stage non-small cell lung cancer. The chain is built from TRBV18 and TRBJ2-1; 8 nucleotides align to TRBD1. The CDR3 region has the DNA TGTGCCAGCTCATCCAGGGGGCTTAAGTTAGGCTATGAGCAGTTCTTC. Translated, it gives CASSSRGLKLGYEQFF. The full variable domain, completed using reference TRBV18 and TRBJ2-1, is NAGVMQNPRHLVRRRGQEARLRCSPMKGHSHVYWYRQLPEEGLKFMVYLQKENIIDESGMPKERFSAEFPKEGPSILRIQQVVRGDSAAYFCASSSRGLKLGYEQFFGPGTRLTVL.